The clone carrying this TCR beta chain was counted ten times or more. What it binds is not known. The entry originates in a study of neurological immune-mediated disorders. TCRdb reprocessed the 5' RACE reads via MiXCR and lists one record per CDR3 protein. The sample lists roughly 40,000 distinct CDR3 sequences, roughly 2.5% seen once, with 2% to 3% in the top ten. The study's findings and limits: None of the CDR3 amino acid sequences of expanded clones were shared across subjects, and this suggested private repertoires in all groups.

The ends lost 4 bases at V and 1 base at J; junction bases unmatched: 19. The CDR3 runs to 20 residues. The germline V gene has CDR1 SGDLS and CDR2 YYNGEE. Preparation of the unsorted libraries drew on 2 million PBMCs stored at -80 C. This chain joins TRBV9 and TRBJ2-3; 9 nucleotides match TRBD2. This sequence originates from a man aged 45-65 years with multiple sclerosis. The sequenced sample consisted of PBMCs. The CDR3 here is CASSPHGFGLASGGTDTQYF. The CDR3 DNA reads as TGTGCCAGCAGCCCCCACGGGTTCGGTCTGGCTAGCGGGGGCACAGATACGCAGTATTTT.